This TCR beta chain was identified during a study of cytomegalovirus exposure and HLA in healthy donors. The PCR made use of 60 Vbeta and 13 Jbeta primers. Profiling relied on immunoSEQ multiplex PCR, and the TCRdb table lists in-frame clones only, not all of them. The data hold about 180,000 clones, with 76% observed a single time. Study-level points and caveats: Cytomegalovirus association was listed for 164 TCR beta chains. It was likely that a cluster of highly shared sequence variants was a sequencing artifact.

Concerning this clone itself: Its antigen is as yet unknown.

V was clipped by 1 base and J by 2 bases, with 12 bases between them. There are 17 residues in the CDR3. From germline, CDR1 is MGHRA and CDR2 YSYEKL. Source material: PBMCs. The source is a woman between 25 and 40 years old in good health and CMV-seropositive. The V call is TRBV4-1, the J call TRBJ1-6; D gene ambiguous. Written as DNA, the CDR3 is TGCGCCAGCAGCCAAGGTCGGGGAAGCCCCTATAATTCACCCCTCCACTTT. Its translation is CASSQGRGSPYNSPLHF.